This entry features one T cell receptor beta chain sequence. Antigen: not known. The CDR3 runs to 18 residues. Deletions cut 0 bases from V and 6 bases from J, with 24 bases between. CDR1 is LNHNV and CDR2 is YYDKDF in the germline V gene (reference sequence). Libraries were prepared by immunoSEQ multiplex PCR; TCRdb keeps only in-frame clonotypes and omits some of them. Found here are some 320,000 clones, approximately 86% of them singletons; the top ten hold 1.5% to 2%. The sample belongs to a study of Ad26.COV2.S vaccination and SARS-CoV-2 variants. Points from the study as a whole: Marked by substantial breadth, spike-specific CD8+ and CD4+ T cell responses were reportedly seen after vaccination. Measurements of TCR breadth and depth may have given underestimates of the total T cell responses.

Regarding treatment: about 20 received Ad26.COV2.S at low or high dose, single or two shots; about 5 received placebo; per-sample allocation not given. Sampling was performed 63 days after the first vaccine or placebo injection. The individual, an adult aged 18-55 years, was a donor in Boston. The TCR originated in a person aged 18-60 years who received the Ad26.COV2.S COVID-19 vaccine or a placebo. This chain connects TRBV15 to TRBJ2-7; D is undetermined. The material was peripheral blood, obtained in a trial of Ad26.COV2.S vaccine versus placebo. CDR3 region: CATSRDMVDRGLVIEQYF. The CDR3 DNA reads as TGTGCCACCAGCAGAGATATGGTAGACCGCGGATTGGTAATCGAGCAGTACTTC.